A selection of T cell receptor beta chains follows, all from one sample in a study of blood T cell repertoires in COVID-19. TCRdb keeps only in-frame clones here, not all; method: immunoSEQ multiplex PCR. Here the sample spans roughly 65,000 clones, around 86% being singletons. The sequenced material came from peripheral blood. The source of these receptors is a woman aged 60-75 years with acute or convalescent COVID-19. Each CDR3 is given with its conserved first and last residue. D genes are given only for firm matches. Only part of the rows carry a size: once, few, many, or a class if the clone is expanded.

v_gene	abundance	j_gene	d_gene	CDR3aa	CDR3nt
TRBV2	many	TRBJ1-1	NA	CASSEESGITEAFF	TGTGCCAGCAGTGAGGAATCAGGGATCACTGAAGCTTTCTTT
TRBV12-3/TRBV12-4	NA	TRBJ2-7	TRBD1	CASSQGDEQYF	TGTGCCAGCAGCCAGGGGGACGAGCAGTACTTC
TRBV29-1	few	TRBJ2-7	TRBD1	CSVGQGREQYF	TGCAGCGTTGGACAGGGACGAGAGCAGTACTTC
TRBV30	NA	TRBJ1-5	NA	CAWGPTGYEQHF	TGTGCCTGGGGCCCTACAGGCTATGAACAGCATTTT
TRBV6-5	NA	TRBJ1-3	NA	CASSYSWGEDTIYF	TGTGCCAGCAGTTACTCGTGGGGGGAGGACACCATATATTTT
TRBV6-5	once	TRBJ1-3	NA	CASRSSVRDTIYF	TGTGCCAGCCGCTCTAGCGTCCGAGACACCATATATTTT
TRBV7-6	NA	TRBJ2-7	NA	CASSLSYEQYF	TGTGCCAGCAGCTTGAGCTACGAGCAGTACTTC
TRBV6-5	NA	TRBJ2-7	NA	CASSFSTREGEQYF	TGTGCCAGCAGCTTTTCCACCCGGGAAGGCGAGCAGTACTTC
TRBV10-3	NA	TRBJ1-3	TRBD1	CAISETGQGIAGNTIYF	TGTGCCATCAGTGAAACGGGACAGGGGATCGCTGGAAACACCATATATTTT
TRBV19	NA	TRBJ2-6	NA	CATGGRPYSGANVLTF	TGTGCCACCGGGGGAAGGCCCTACTCTGGGGCCAACGTCCTGACTTTC
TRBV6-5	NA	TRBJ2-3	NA	CASRQQGADTQYF	TGTGCCAGCAGGCAACAGGGTGCCGATACGCAGTATTTT
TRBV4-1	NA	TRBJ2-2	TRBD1	CASSRRTGFKELFF	TGCGCCAGCAGTCGAAGGACAGGGTTTAAAGAGCTGTTTTTT
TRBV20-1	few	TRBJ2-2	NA	CSARSKRELFF	TGCAGTGCTAGGAGTAAGAGGGAGCTGTTTTTT
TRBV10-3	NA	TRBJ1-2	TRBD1	CAISEGQVGGYTF	TGTGCCATCAGTGAGGGACAGGTGGGCGGCTACACCTTC
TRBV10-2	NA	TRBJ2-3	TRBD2	CASSEIGALAGLSTDTQYF	TGCGCCAGCAGTGAGATTGGGGCTTTAGCGGGACTTAGCACAGATACGCAGTATTTT
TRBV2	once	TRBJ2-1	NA	CAVQPGRGFNEQFF	TGTGCCGTCCAACCGGGCCGGGGGTTCAATGAGCAGTTCTTC
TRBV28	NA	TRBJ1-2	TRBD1	CASSLLGRGQGRLGYTF	TGTGCCAGCAGTTTATTAGGTCGGGGACAGGGAAGACTAGGCTACACCTTC
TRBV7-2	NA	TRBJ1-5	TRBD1	CASSSQGGNQPQHF	TGTGCCAGCAGCTCACAGGGGGGCAATCAGCCCCAGCATTTT
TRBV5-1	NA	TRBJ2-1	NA	CASSLEITVSYNEQFF	TGCGCCAGCAGCTTGGAGATTACGGTCTCCTACAATGAGCAGTTCTTC
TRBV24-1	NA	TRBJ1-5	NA	CATSPYVKGQSQPQHF	TGTGCCACCAGCCCTTACGTGAAGGGGCAGAGTCAGCCCCAGCATTTT
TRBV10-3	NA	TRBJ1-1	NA	CAISRGVDTEAFF	TGTGCCATCAGTCGGGGAGTCGACACTGAAGCTTTCTTT
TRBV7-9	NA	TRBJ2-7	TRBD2	CASSLTGGAYEQYF	TGTGCCAGCAGCTTAACGGGGGGAGCATACGAGCAGTACTTC
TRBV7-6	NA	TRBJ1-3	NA	CASSLLDSFSGNTIYF	TGTGCCAGCAGCTTACTCGACAGTTTCTCTGGAAACACCATATATTTT
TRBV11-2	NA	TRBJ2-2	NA	CASRRPGQNTGELFF	TGTGCCAGCAGACGCCCGGGACAGAACACCGGGGAGCTGTTTTTT
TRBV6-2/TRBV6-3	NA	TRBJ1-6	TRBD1	CASSYETGTGSQDSPLHF	TGTGCCAGCAGTTACGAAACCGGGACAGGGTCCCAAGATTCACCCCTCCACTTT
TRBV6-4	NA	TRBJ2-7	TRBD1	CASSGGQGYYYEQYF	TGTGCCAGCAGTGGGGGACAGGGGTATTACTACGAGCAGTACTTC
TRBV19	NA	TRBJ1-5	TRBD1	CASSIGQGNQPQHF	TGTGCCAGTAGTATCGGACAGGGCAATCAGCCCCAGCATTTT
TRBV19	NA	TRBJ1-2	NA	CASSINPTGTYYGYTF	TGTGCCAGTAGTATAAACCCGACAGGAACTTACTATGGCTACACCTTC
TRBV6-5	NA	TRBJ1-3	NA	CASSSSPSGRNTIYF	TGTGCCAGCAGTTCAAGTCCCTCTGGGCGAAACACCATATATTTT
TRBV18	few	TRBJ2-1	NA	CASSPPSSYNEQFF	TGTGCCAGCTCACCTCCTAGCTCCTACAATGAGCAGTTCTTC
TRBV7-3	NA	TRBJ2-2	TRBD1	CASQGTGGPGELFF	TGTGCCTCACAGGGGACAGGGGGACCCGGGGAGCTGTTTTTT
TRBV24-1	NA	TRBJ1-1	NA	CAAHPRGIAFF	TGTGCCGCCCACCCCAGGGGAATAGCTTTCTTT
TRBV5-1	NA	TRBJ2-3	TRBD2	CASSLGLAGVGTTDTQYF	TGCGCCAGCAGCTTGGGGCTAGCGGGGGTTGGTACCACAGATACGCAGTATTTT
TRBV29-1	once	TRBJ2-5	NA	CSVRGYRSQTQYF	TGCAGCGTCCGAGGATACAGGAGCCAGACCCAGTACTTC
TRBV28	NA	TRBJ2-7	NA	CASTSDSEQYF	TGTGCCAGCACCTCCGACTCGGAGCAGTACTTC
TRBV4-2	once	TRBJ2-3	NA	CASSPLAGFTDTQYF	TGTGCCAGCAGCCCACTCGCGGGGTTCACAGATACGCAGTATTTT
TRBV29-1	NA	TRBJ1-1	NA	CSATRGGTEAFF	TGCAGCGCCACGCGGGGCGGCACTGAAGCTTTCTTT
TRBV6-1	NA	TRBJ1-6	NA	CASSEVGARGGDGSPLHF	TGTGCCAGCAGTGAAGTAGGTGCAAGGGGAGGGGACGGTTCACCCCTCCACTTT
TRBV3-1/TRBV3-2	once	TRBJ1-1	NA	CASSDLNPGTEAFF	TGTGCCAGCAGCGATCTCAATCCGGGGACTGAAGCTTTCTTT
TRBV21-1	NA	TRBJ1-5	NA	CASSKAPDRGKYSNQPQHF	TGTGCCAGCAGCAAAGCTCCCGATAGGGGGAAATATAGCAATCAGCCCCAGCATTTT
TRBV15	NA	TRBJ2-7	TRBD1	CATSRDGTVPTYEQYF	TGTGCCACCAGCAGAGATGGGACAGTACCTACCTACGAGCAGTACTTC
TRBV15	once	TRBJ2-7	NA	CATSRAPGVYEQYF	TGTGCCACCAGCAGGGCCCCGGGGGTCTACGAGCAGTACTTC
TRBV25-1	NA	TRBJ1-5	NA	CASSEARDNQPQHF	TGTGCCAGCAGTGAAGCGAGGGACAATCAGCCCCAGCATTTT
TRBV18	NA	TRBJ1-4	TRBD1	CASAQGQTPNEKLFF	TGTGCCAGCGCCCAGGGACAGACCCCTAATGAAAAACTGTTTTTT
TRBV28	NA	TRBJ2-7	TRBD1	CASRGTASYEQYF	TGTGCCAGCAGGGGGACAGCATCCTACGAGCAGTACTTC
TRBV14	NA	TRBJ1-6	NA	CASSQRGSPLHF	TGTGCCAGCAGCCAAAGAGGATCACCCCTCCACTTT
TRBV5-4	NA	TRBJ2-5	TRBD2	CASSFLTSGGETQYF	TGTGCCAGCAGCTTCCTGACTAGCGGGGGAGAGACCCAGTACTTC
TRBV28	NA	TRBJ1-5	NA	CASSLEGGFNQPQHF	TGTGCCAGCAGTTTAGAGGGCGGGTTCAATCAGCCCCAGCATTTT
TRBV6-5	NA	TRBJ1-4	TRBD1	CASLAWGQINEKLFF	TGTGCCAGCCTTGCGTGGGGACAGATTAATGAAAAACTGTTTTTT
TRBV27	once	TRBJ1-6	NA	CATPSPSTGEFKGNSPLHF	TGTGCCACTCCCAGTCCAAGCACAGGCGAATTTAAGGGTAATTCACCCCTCCACTTT
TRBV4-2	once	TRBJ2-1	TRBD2	CASSQDQAGGYNEQFF	TGTGCCAGCAGCCAAGATCAAGCGGGGGGTTACAATGAGCAGTTCTTC
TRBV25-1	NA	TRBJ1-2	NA	CASSDQVRGAGYTF	TGTGCCAGCAGTGATCAAGTAAGGGGTGCTGGCTACACCTTC
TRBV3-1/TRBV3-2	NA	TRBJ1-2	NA	CASSQDRQGHGYTF	TGTGCCAGCAGCCAAGACCGGCAGGGTCATGGCTACACCTTC
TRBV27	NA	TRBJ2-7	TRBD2	CASAFTGTSFYEQYF	TGTGCCAGCGCCTTTACCGGGACTAGCTTCTACGAGCAGTACTTC
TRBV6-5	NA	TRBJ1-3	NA	CATARAWEAGNTIYF	TGTGCCACGGCGCGGGCCTGGGAGGCCGGAAACACCATATATTTT
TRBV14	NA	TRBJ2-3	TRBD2	CASSSGLATDTQYF	TGTGCCAGCAGCTCCGGACTAGCCACAGATACGCAGTATTTT
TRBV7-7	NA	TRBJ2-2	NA	CASSPRALTNTGELFF	TGTGCCAGCAGCCCCAGGGCCCTCACGAACACCGGGGAGCTGTTTTTT
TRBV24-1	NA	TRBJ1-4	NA	CATSDLSGTTVNEKLFF	TGTGCCACCAGTGATTTGTCCGGGACAACCGTTAATGAAAAACTGTTTTTT
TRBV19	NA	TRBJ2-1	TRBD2	CASSNLERGGSDEQFF	TGTGCCAGTAGTAACCTTGAGCGGGGGGGCTCCGATGAGCAGTTCTTC
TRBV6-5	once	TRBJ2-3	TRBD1	CASSYGQGADTQYF	TGTGCCAGCAGTTATGGACAGGGAGCAGATACGCAGTATTTT